This TCR beta chain was retrieved from a study of T cells in women clearing cervical HPV infection. Deletions cut 7 bases from V and 1 base from J, with 10 bases between. This CDR3 contains 13 residues. immunoSEQ multiplex PCR used an average of roughly 1,100 ng genomic DNA. Method: immunoSEQ multiplex PCR; TCRdb's copy keeps in-frame clones and lacks some. In all, the sample yields about 30,000 clones. Findings and limits, study-wide: Unknown T-cell numbers per sample may underlie the richness differences.

Comments on this clone: The antigen remains undetermined. From the germline J gene comes the end of the CDR3, since the read stops 3 residues before it.

The J gene is TRBJ1-1, the V gene TRBV12-3 or TRBV12-4; D is undetermined. The origin of this receptor is a woman between 18 and 70 years old with a cervical HPV16 infection that either progressed to CIN3+ or cleared (not recorded which). Sequencing used blood buffy coat. The part of the CDR3 DNA that was read is TGTGCCAGCATATTTACAGCGAACACTGAA. Its protein is CASIFTANTE. The full CDR3 reads CASIFTANTEAFF.